Listed below are T cell receptor beta chains from one sample, sequenced in a study of Graves' ophthalmopathy and Graves' hyperthyroidism. TCRdb re-called the multiplex PCR reads through MiXCR, storing one row per CDR3 protein. The sample consists of approximately 1.2 million distinct CDR3 sequences, about 36% of them appearing once. The sequenced sample was peripheral blood or thyroid tissue (not recorded which). All receptors come from an adult man with Graves' hyperthyroidism. The CDR3 runs from the conserved cysteine through the conserved F or W. A D gene is named only where the DNA matches it firmly. Some rows mark clone size as missing; the rest say once, few, many or name a class of expanded clone.

TRBD1	TRBV10-3	NA	TRBJ1-6	TGTGCCACCGGTCTTGTCGGCGGGACAGGCCTTTCACCCCTCCACTTT	CATGLVGGTGLSPLHF
TRBD2	TRBV10-2	NA	TRBJ2-7	TGCGCCAGCAGTGCCGAACTAGCGAACGAGCAGTACTTC	CASSAELANEQYF
NA	TRBV10-3	NA	TRBJ1-1	TGTGCCATCAGTGACAGGGGCAGGGAAAGAACTGAAGCTTTCTTT	CAISDRGRERTEAFF
NA	TRBV15	NA	TRBJ2-5	TGTGCCACCAGCAGGGTATCTAGCAATCAGCCCCAGTACTTC	CATSRVSSNQPQYF
NA	TRBV13	few	TRBJ1-5	TGTGCCAGCAGCTCCGTGGAGGGTGCCCTCAATCAGCCCCAGCATTTT	CASSSVEGALNQPQHF
NA	TRBV9	NA	TRBJ2-2	TGTGCCAGCAGCGTAGTGGCTTACAACACCGGGGAGCTGTTTTTT	CASSVVAYNTGELFF
NA	TRBV10-3	NA	TRBJ1-5	TGTGCCATCAGTGGAGGACGTTATAGCAATCAGCCCCAGCATTTT	CAISGGRYSNQPQHF
NA	TRBV19	few	TRBJ1-2	TGTGCCAGTAGCAAAAAGTCCAGGGCTCCTAACTATGGCTACACCTTC	CASSKKSRAPNYGYTF
NA	TRBV10-3	NA	TRBJ2-3	TGTGCCACCCGGCCACGAGAAGATACGCAGTATTTT	CATRPREDTQYF
TRBD2	TRBV7-6	few	TRBJ2-7	TGTGCCAGCAGCTTTCTCGACGGGGGGGCCTACGAGCAGTACTTC	CASSFLDGGAYEQYF
NA	TRBV2	many	TRBJ1-2	TGTGCCAGCAGACCCGGGGTCTATGGCTACACCTTC	CASRPGVYGYTF
TRBD1	TRBV10-3	NA	TRBJ1-6	TGTGCCATCGGACAGGGGGCTAGGGATTCACCCCTCCACTTT	CAIGQGARDSPLHF
TRBD1	TRBV6-6	few	TRBJ1-5	TGTGCCAGCAGTGAAAGACAGGGGAGCAATCAGCCCCAGCATTTT	CASSERQGSNQPQHF
TRBD1	TRBV15	many	TRBJ1-2	TGTGCCACCAGCCCCAAGCCGCCAGGACAGGGGGTGTTCTATGGCTACACCTTC	CATSPKPPGQGVFYGYTF
NA	TRBV5-6	NA	TRBJ2-7	TGTGCCAGCAGCTATTGGGGTAGGGATCACGAGCAGTACTTC	CASSYWGRDHEQYF
NA	TRBV30	NA	TRBJ1-5	TGTGCCTGGGGACTCCAGGGGAATCAGCCCCAGCATTTT	CAWGLQGNQPQHF
TRBD1	TRBV4-3	many	TRBJ1-6	TGCGCCAGCAGCCAAGGTGGACAGGGCAATTCACCCCTCCACTTT	CASSQGGQGNSPLHF
NA	TRBV6-1	many	TRBJ1-5	TGTGCCAGCAGTGAATCCGGAACGAGCAATCAGCCCCAGCATTTT	CASSESGTSNQPQHF
NA	TRBV29-1	NA	TRBJ2-5	TGCAGCGCACGGGGCAGGGGTAACAATCAGCCCCAGTACTTC	CSARGRGNNQPQYF
NA	TRBV30	NA	TRBJ2-7	TGTGCCCGCGGGACCGACTGGGGGGAGCATTACTTC	CARGTDWGEHYF
NA	TRBV12-3/TRBV12-4	many	TRBJ2-7	TGTGCCAGCAGCTTGGTTGGTAGGAGCTCCTACGAGCAGTACTTC	CASSLVGRSSYEQYF
TRBD1	TRBV20-1	NA	TRBJ2-5	TGCAGTGCTAGAGTTCCAGGACAGGTGGGCGAGACCCAGTACTTC	CSARVPGQVGETQYF
NA	TRBV5-1	NA	TRBJ2-7	TGCGCCAGCAGCTTGGAGGGCAGGGCTGGCGAGCAGTACTTC	CASSLEGRAGEQYF
NA	TRBV29-1	NA	TRBJ1-1	TGCAGCGGGCAGAGCATGAACACTGAAGCTTTCTTT	CSGQSMNTEAFF
NA	TRBV9	many	TRBJ1-1	TGTGCCAGCAGCGTAGAGCCCGGACTGAGACTCAAGAACACTGAAGCTTTCTTT	CASSVEPGLRLKNTEAFF
NA	TRBV2	many	TRBJ1-5	TGTGCCAGCAGGAACCTAACAGGGTATAGCAATCAGCCCCAGCATTTT	CASRNLTGYSNQPQHF
NA	TRBV7-2	few	TRBJ2-7	TGTGCCAGCAGTCCACCGGGCCCCCGGTCCAAGCACGAGCAGTACTTC	CASSPPGPRSKHEQYF
NA	TRBV7-2	many	TRBJ1-6	TGTGCCAGCAGCTTAGTCGGGGGCAGGGTTGGCTCACCCCTCCACTTT	CASSLVGGRVGSPLHF
NA	TRBV2	NA	TRBJ2-6	TGTGCTGGGGTTGGGGCCAACGTCCTGACTTTC	CAGVGANVLTF
NA	TRBV29-1	many	TRBJ1-5	TGCAGCTTAGGGAATCAGCCCCAGCATTTT	CSLGNQPQHF
NA	TRBV5-1	many	TRBJ1-4	TGCGCCAGCAGCTTGGACCGCTGGACGAGGGATGATGAAAAACTGTTTTTT	CASSLDRWTRDDEKLFF
NA	TRBV6-6	few	TRBJ1-2	TGTGTCAGCGCCCTCAGCGTAAACTATGGCTACACCTTC	CVSALSVNYGYTF
TRBD2	TRBV12-3/TRBV12-4	NA	TRBJ2-7	TGTGCCAGCAGTTCCCGTAGCGGGGGTTACGAGCAGTACTTC	CASSSRSGGYEQYF
TRBD2	TRBV2	NA	TRBJ2-1	TGTGCCAGCAGGATCGGCGGGGGGGCCTACAATGAGCAGTTCTTC	CASRIGGGAYNEQFF
NA	TRBV6-5	NA	TRBJ2-5	TGTGCCAGCAGGATACGGGAGCCGGAGACCCAGTACTTC	CASRIREPETQYF
NA	TRBV30	few	TRBJ1-5	TGTGCCGGGGGCGGGGGGGACAATCAGCCCCAGCATTTT	CAGGGGDNQPQHF
NA	TRBV9	once	TRBJ2-7	TGTGCCAGCAGCCGCCCCGCTGGCGAGCAGTACTTC	CASSRPAGEQYF
NA	TRBV29-1	NA	TRBJ2-2	TGCAGCGTTGGGGCACAGGGTATGGGAGGGAGGACCGGGGAGCTGTTTTTT	CSVGAQGMGGRTGELFF
TRBD1	TRBV11-2	NA	TRBJ1-6	TGTGCCAGCAGCTTACGGCGACAGGGAACACCCCTCCACTTT	CASSLRRQGTPLHF
NA	TRBV11-2	NA	TRBJ2-7	TGTGCCAGCAGCTTAGCCACAGCCGCTATTTACGAGCAGTACTTC	CASSLATAAIYEQYF
TRBD1	TRBV15	many	TRBJ1-5	TGTGCCACCAGCAGGATCCGACAGGGTGGTCAGCCCCAGCATTTT	CATSRIRQGGQPQHF
NA	TRBV7-9	many	TRBJ2-5	TGTGCCAGCAGCTTAAGCGGGCTCTTCGACGCTGGGACCCAGTACTTC	CASSLSGLFDAGTQYF
TRBD1	TRBV29-1	NA	TRBJ1-1	TGCAGCGTTGGTCGGGACAGTGAAGCTTTCTTT	CSVGRDSEAFF
NA	TRBV2	many	TRBJ2-7	TGTGCCAGCAGCCAAACGACCAGGGCCCTCTCTTACGAGCAGTACTTC	CASSQTTRALSYEQYF
NA	TRBV28	NA	TRBJ2-7	TGTGCCAGCGAAGACAGAGGCAACTACGAGCAGTACTTC	CASEDRGNYEQYF
NA	TRBV7-9	NA	TRBJ2-2	TGTGCCAGCAGCTTAGCAGGAGTAGACACCGGGGAGCTGTTTTTT	CASSLAGVDTGELFF
NA	TRBV7-2	NA	TRBJ1-6	TGTGCCAGCAGCTTAGATCACCGGAAGACCTATAATTCACCCCTCCACTTT	CASSLDHRKTYNSPLHF
TRBD1	TRBV7-2	many	TRBJ2-5	TGTGCCAGCAGCCCCAGTCAGGGGGCCATGGAAGAGACCCAGTACTTC	CASSPSQGAMEETQYF
TRBD1	TRBV2	many	TRBJ2-2	TGTGCCAGCAGTGTCTTACAGGGGGCTCTCGCCGGGGAGCTGTTTTTT	CASSVLQGALAGELFF
NA	TRBV7-6	many	TRBJ2-7	TGTGCCAGCAGCTTAGAGGGGGACTCCTACGAGCAGTACTTC	CASSLEGDSYEQYF
NA	TRBV19	NA	TRBJ2-2	TGTGCCAGTACCGGGCTCCGAACGAACACCGGGGAGCTGTTTTTT	CASTGLRTNTGELFF
TRBD1	TRBV10-3	NA	TRBJ2-7	TGTGCCAGCATCGGGACAGGGGAAGTTTCCGAGCAGTACTTC	CASIGTGEVSEQYF
NA	TRBV10-3	few	TRBJ1-6	TGTGCCAGCAGTTACGGCCATGGGACTCCGGATAATTCACCCCTCCACTTT	CASSYGHGTPDNSPLHF
TRBD1	TRBV2	NA	TRBJ1-2	TGTGCCAAGTCCCCGACAGGGGAGGAAGGCTACACCTTC	CAKSPTGEEGYTF
TRBD1	TRBV24-1	NA	TRBJ2-7	TGTGCCACCAGTGAGGTAGACAGGGACTCCTACGAGCAGTACTTC	CATSEVDRDSYEQYF
NA	TRBV15	many	TRBJ2-7	TGTGCCACCAGCTACGCGAGGGGGGCCTACGAGCAGTACTTC	CATSYARGAYEQYF
NA	TRBV5-5	NA	TRBJ1-1	TGTGCCAGCAGCTCGATGATGACAGTATATGAAGCTTTCTTT	CASSSMMTVYEAFF